Below are 17 T cell receptor beta chains sequenced from a single sample in a study of blood T cell repertoires in COVID-19. The protocol was immunoSEQ multiplex PCR, while the TCRdb copy is restricted to in-frame clones and leaves out a portion. The table includes 200,000 to 250,000 clones, 82% detected once. The sequenced material came from peripheral blood. These receptor sequences come from a woman in her 70s with COVID-19, enrolled during active disease.

This clone occurred a few times. This specimen includes other DNA sequences encoding the same CDR3. V gene TRBV29-1 combines with J gene TRBJ2-1; D remains ambiguous. The germline CDR1 and CDR2 sequences are SQVTM and ANQGSEA. The CDR3 consists of 10 residues. Deletions cut 6 bases from V and 3 bases from J, with 3 bases between. DNA of the CDR3: TGCAGCGTCATCTACAATGAGCAGTTCTTC. Amino acid sequence: CSVIYNEQFF.

The V gene is TRBV7-3, the J gene TRBJ1-1; D is undetermined. The CDR3 sequence is 14 residues long. The germline V gene has CDR1 SGHTA and CDR2 FQGTGA. Trimming removed 1 base from V and 2 bases from J, with 8 bases in between. CDR3 nucleotides: TGTGCCAGCAGCTTAAGAAGACTTAACACTGAAGCTTTCTTT. It codes for CASSLRRLNTEAFF.

The V call is TRBV18, the J call TRBJ2-1; D is perhaps TRBD1 (6 bases). Germline lookup yields CDR1 KGHSH and CDR2 LQKENI. Trimming shortened V by 4 bases and J by 4 bases, and 20 bases separated the two germline ends. This CDR3 comprises 17 residues. CDR3 residues: CASSLDRGGVRYNEQFF. The CDR3 nucleotides are TGTGCCAGCTCACTTGATAGAGGGGGAGTAAGGTACAATGAGCAGTTCTTC.

The V call is TRBV24-1, the J call TRBJ2-2; TRBD2 matches at 9 bases. The CDR3 is 16 amino acids. CDR1 and CDR2 (germline): KGHDR, SFDVKD. V lost 6 bases, J lost 3 bases, and 7 bases stayed unmatched. The CDR3 spells CATSRSGSRHTGELFF. CDR3 nucleotide sequence: TGTGCCACCAGTCGTAGCGGGAGTAGACACACCGGGGAGCTGTTTTTT.

This chain joins TRBV7-9 and TRBJ1-5; D not resolved. Trimming cost V 3 bases and J 4 bases, with 10 bases left between them. CDR1 is SEHNR and CDR2 is FQNEAQ in the germline V gene (reference sequence). The CDR3 has 14 amino acids. The CDR3 protein is CASSFSGNNQPQHF. In nucleotides, the CDR3 is TGTGCCAGCAGCTTTTCGGGTAATAATCAGCCCCAGCATTTT.

This rearrangement joins TRBV5-4 to TRBJ2-1; no firm D call. V lost 0 bases and J 6 bases, leaving 13 bases between the germline ends. The CDR3 sequence is 15 residues long. The germline gives CDR1 SGHNT, CDR2 YYREEE (reference sequence). The CDR3 DNA reads TGTGCCAGCAGCTTGGGTCATCAGGCACCCAATGAGCAGTTCTTC. It specifies CASSLGHQAPNEQFF.

The CDR3 loop reads CASSPNRQGVNQPQHF. The CDR3 bases are TGTGCCAGCTCACCAAATAGACAGGGGGTAAATCAGCCCCAGCATTTT. The chain employs TRBV18 and TRBJ1-5; TRBD1 agrees at 9 bases. Per the germline V gene, CDR1 is KGHSH and CDR2 is LQKENI. The CDR3 spans 16 residues. Trimming took 2 bases from V and 4 from J; bases not matched to a gene: 6.

This chain joins TRBV6-1 and TRBJ2-5, with D uncertain. The germline V gene has CDR1 MNHNS and CDR2 SASEGT. Trimming shortened V by 0 bases and J by 6 bases, and 14 bases separated the two germline ends. This CDR3 comprises 15 residues. CDR3 in amino acids: CASSEAATQRQTQYF. The CDR3 DNA reads TGTGCCAGCAGTGAAGCGGCCACCCAGAGGCAGACCCAGTACTTC.

J is TRBJ2-1 and V is TRBV7-2; no firm D call. The CDR3 runs to 14 residues. V lost 1 base and J 8 bases, leaving 12 bases between the germline ends. Germline lookup yields CDR1 SGHTA and CDR2 FQGNSA. The CDR3 spells CASSLEFASDEQFF. CDR3 bases: TGTGCCAGCAGCTTAGAGTTTGCGTCCGATGAGCAGTTCTTC.

The CDR3 DNA follows: TGTGCCAGTAGTCCTGGACAGGCTTTGGACACTGAAGCTTTCTTT. Amino acid sequence: CASSPGQALDTEAFF. The V and J genes are TRBV19 and TRBJ1-1; 7 bases align to TRBD1. CDR1 LNHDA and CDR2 SQIVND come from the germline V gene (reference sequence). V was pared by 5 bases and J by 3 bases, with 9 bases of the junction left unmatched. The CDR3 spans 15 residues.

V gene TRBV15 combines with J gene TRBJ2-1; possible D gene TRBD1, 6 bases. The CDR3 extends over 14 amino acids. The germline V gene encodes CDR1 LNHNV and CDR2 YYDKDF (reference sequence). Trimming removed 0 bases from V and 7 bases from J, with 10 bases in between. CDR3 sequence: CATSRDGQTNEQFF. As DNA, the CDR3 is TGTGCCACCAGCAGAGATGGACAGACTAATGAGCAGTTCTTC.

The gene calls are TRBV5-6 and TRBJ1-2; D is ambiguous. Per germline, CDR1 SGHDT and CDR2 YYEEEE. The V and J ends lost 0 bases and 0 bases respectively, with 6 bases between them. The CDR3 runs to 14 residues. The chain's CDR3 is CASSLGGANYGYTF. DNA for the CDR3: TGTGCCAGCAGCTTGGGCGGAGCTAACTATGGCTACACCTTC.

This chain links TRBV9 with TRBJ1-3; no firm D call. Germline lookup yields CDR1 SGDLS and CDR2 YYNGEE. V lost 0 bases and J lost 4, with 11 bases in between. There are 15 residues in the CDR3. The CDR3 protein is CASSVGRRSGNTIYF. For the CDR3, the DNA is TGTGCCAGCAGCGTAGGGAGGAGGTCGGGAAACACCATATATTTT.

The CDR3 bases are TGTGCCAGCAGTTTGTACAGAACCTACGAGCAGTACTTC. Its protein product is CASSLYRTYEQYF. This sequence joins TRBV28 and TRBJ2-7, with D uncertain. Germline V gives CDR1 MDHEN, CDR2 SYDVKM. Trimming removed 3 bases at V and 2 bases at J, with 8 bases between. The CDR3 consists of 13 residues.

The gene calls are TRBV7-2 and TRBJ2-7, with TRBD2 matching over 9 bases. The V segment lost 3 bases and the J segment 7 bases; nucleotides outside the gene matches: 7. The CDR3 is made up of 14 amino acids. Germline CDR1 is SGHTA and CDR2 is FQGNSA. For the CDR3, the DNA is TGTGCCAGCAGCTTTAGCGGGAGATCTGGGGAGCAGTACTTC. It translates to CASSFSGRSGEQYF.

V is TRBV7-8 and J is TRBJ1-2; 8 nucleotides match TRBD1. J lost 5 bases, V lost 1 base, and 6 bases had no gene match. CDR1 is SGHVS, CDR2 FQNEAQ, per germline. The CDR3 has 15 amino acids. The CDR3 region is CASSLDQGQGYGYTF. CDR3 sequence (DNA): TGTGCCAGCAGCTTAGATCAAGGACAGGGTTATGGCTACACCTTC.

The rearrangement links TRBV7-8 to TRBJ2-5; TRBD2 is a possible D gene (6 bases). Trimming removed 8 bases at V and 2 bases at J, with 12 bases between. Per the germline V gene, CDR1 is SGHVS and CDR2 is FQNEAQ. The CDR3 covers 13 residues. DNA of the CDR3: TGTGCCAGCTGTCGGGACTCTCAAGAGACCCAGTACTTC. As protein: CASCRDSQETQYF.